This is a list of T cell receptor beta chains from one sample in a study of cytomegalovirus exposure and HLA in healthy donors. Measured with immunoSEQ multiplex PCR; TCRdb has only the in-frame clones, and not every one. The sample consists of 130,000 or so clones, roughly 74% of them appearing once. The source material was PBMCs. The receptor set was obtained from a male donor in good health and CMV-seronegative. CDR3s include the opening cysteine and the closing phenylalanine or tryptophan. A D gene is named only where the DNA matches it firmly. Clone sizes are given selectively: once, few, many, or a class where the clone is expanded.

TRBD1	TRBV5-1	-	TRBJ1-6	CASSLLDRQGNSPLHF	TGCGCCAGCAGCCTCCTGGACAGGCAGGGGAATTCACCCCTCCACTTT
-	TRBV7-4	-	TRBJ2-7	CASSLDPLRSQEYEQYF	TGTGCCAGCAGCCTCGACCCCTTACGGTCACAGGAGTACGAGCAGTACTTC
-	TRBV28	-	TRBJ1-2	CASRRGDRYGYTF	TGTGCCAGCAGGCGGGGGGATAGATATGGCTACACCTTC
TRBD2	TRBV6-6	-	TRBJ2-7	CASSYWRELPPYEQYF	TGTGCCAGCAGTTACTGGCGGGAGCTTCCCCCGTACGAGCAGTACTTC
-	TRBV5-6	few	TRBJ2-5	CASSTRRWNVETQYF	TGTGCCAGCAGCACCCGGCGGTGGAATGTAGAGACCCAGTACTTC
TRBD1	TRBV18	-	TRBJ2-5	CASSASGQAQTQYF	TGTGCCAGCTCCGCCTCCGGACAGGCACAGACCCAGTACTTC
TRBD1	TRBV7-9	-	TRBJ2-7	CASSPHRDRGSFGYEQYF	TGTGCCAGCAGCCCACATCGGGACAGGGGTTCCTTCGGCTACGAGCAGTACTTC
TRBD2	TRBV15	-	TRBJ2-1	CATSRGRTSGLNEQFF	TGTGCCACCAGCAGAGGTAGGACTAGCGGTTTAAATGAGCAGTTCTTC
TRBD1	TRBV7-3	-	TRBJ2-2	CASSLLQGTGELFF	TGTGCCAGCAGCTTACTACAGGGGACCGGGGAGCTGTTTTTT
-	TRBV11-2	-	TRBJ2-7	CASSLGQHYEQYF	TGTGCCAGCAGCTTAGGACAGCACTACGAGCAGTACTTC
-	TRBV29-1	-	TRBJ2-7	CSVGGVGYEQYF	TGCAGCGTTGGGGGAGTCGGTTACGAGCAGTACTTC
TRBD1	TRBV27	-	TRBJ1-2	CASSLLGPGTGGGYTF	TGTGCCAGCAGTTTATTGGGCCCAGGGACAGGGGGCGGCTACACCTTC
TRBD2	TRBV4-2	-	TRBJ2-3	CASSPGLAGAVDTQYF	TGTGCCAGCAGCCCTGGACTAGCGGGAGCGGTAGATACGCAGTATTTT
TRBD1	TRBV23-1	-	TRBJ1-2	CASSFRGQGYTF	TGCGCCAGCTCCTTCAGGGGGCAGGGCTACACCTTC
TRBD2	TRBV6-5	-	TRBJ2-1	CASSYLASGKYNEQFF	TGTGCCAGCAGTTACCTGGCTAGCGGAAAATACAATGAGCAGTTCTTC
TRBD1	TRBV30	-	TRBJ2-5	CAWRTGGWETQYF	TGTGCCTGGAGAACAGGGGGCTGGGAGACCCAGTACTTC
-	TRBV4-3	-	TRBJ2-1	CASSLGFSVQGIEQFF	TGCGCCAGCAGCCTTGGGTTTAGTGTGCAGGGGATCGAGCAGTTCTTC
TRBD2	TRBV28	-	TRBJ2-7	CASSWTSGAYEQYF	TGTGCCAGCAGTTGGACTAGCGGCGCCTACGAGCAGTACTTC
TRBD1	TRBV19	-	TRBJ2-7	CASSMQGAFYEQYF	TGTGCCAGTAGTATGCAGGGGGCTTTCTACGAGCAGTACTTC